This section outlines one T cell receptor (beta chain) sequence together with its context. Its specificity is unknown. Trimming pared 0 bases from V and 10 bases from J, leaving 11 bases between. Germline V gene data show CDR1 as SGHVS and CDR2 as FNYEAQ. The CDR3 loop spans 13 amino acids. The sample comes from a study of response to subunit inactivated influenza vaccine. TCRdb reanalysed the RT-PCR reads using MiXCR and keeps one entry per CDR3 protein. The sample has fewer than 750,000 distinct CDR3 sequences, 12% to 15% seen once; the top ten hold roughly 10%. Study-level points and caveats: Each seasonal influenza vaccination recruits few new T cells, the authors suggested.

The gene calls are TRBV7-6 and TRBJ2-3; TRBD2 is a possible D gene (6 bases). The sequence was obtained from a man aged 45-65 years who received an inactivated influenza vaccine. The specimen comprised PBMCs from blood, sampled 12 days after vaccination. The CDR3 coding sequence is TGTGCCAGCAGCTTAGCGCGGGAAAGGGCGCAGTATTTT. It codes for CASSLARERAQYF.